Each of the 27 T cell receptor beta chains below was sequenced from the same sample in a study of memory CD4+ T cells and cytomegalovirus serostatus. The sort gate was single viable CD3+CD4+CD8-CD45RO+ cells for memory CD4+ T cells. Assay used: immunoSEQ multiplex PCR; TCRdb lists only in-frame clones, some missing. This sample yields about 58,000 clones, of which approximately 82% are seen a single time; about 0.51% belongs to the top ten. Sequences were obtained from memory CD4+ T cells from blood. The origin of the receptors is an adult in good health and CMV-seronegative. Some clones in this sample may be carry-over from other donors' samples.

This chain uses TRBV5-1 with TRBJ2-7, with 11 positions matching TRBD2. V lost 4 bases, J lost 6 bases, and 6 bases stayed unmatched. CDR3 size: 14 residues. Germline V gene lookup returns CDR1 SGHRS and CDR2 YFSETQ. In nucleotides, the CDR3 is TGCGCCAGCAGCCCAGGACTAGCGGGTGTCGAGCAGTACTTC. Translating it yields CASSPGLAGVEQYF.

This rearrangement joins TRBV11-2 to TRBJ2-3, with TRBD1 as a possible D gene (5 bases). CDR3 length: 17 amino acids. Trimming left V 5 bases short and J 0 bases short, with 18 bases between. Germline V gene data show CDR1 as SGHAT and CDR2 as FQNNGV. This CDR3 reads CASSRKARVPSTDTQYF. The CDR3 DNA follows: TGTGCCAGCAGCCGAAAAGCCAGGGTTCCTAGCACAGATACGCAGTATTTT.

This sequence joins TRBV29-1 and TRBJ1-6, with a weak D call TRBD1 (6 bases). Germline assignment: CDR1 SQVTM and CDR2 ANQGSEA. There are 12 residues in the CDR3. Trimming took 7 bases from V and 10 from J, leaving 14 bases between them. CDR3: CSASQGNSPLHF. As DNA, the CDR3 is TGCAGCGCCTCACAGGGTAACTCACCCCTCCACTTT.

The chain uses TRBV9 and TRBJ2-1, with D possibly TRBD2 on 7 matching bases. Germline V CDR1 and CDR2: SGDLS, YYNGEE. The V gene lost 4 bases and the J gene lost 9 bases, with 14 bases spanning the gap. The CDR3 loop spans 13 amino acids. The CDR3 DNA sequence: TGTGCCAGCAGCCTCCGGGGGGCCGGTGAGCAGTTCTTC. This encodes CASSLRGAGEQFF.

V gene TRBV2 combines with J gene TRBJ1-3; the D gene is possibly TRBD1 (5 bases). The CDR3 loop spans 14 amino acids. In germline, CDR1 is SNHLY, CDR2 FYNNEI. The V and J ends lost 2 bases and 2 bases respectively, with 7 bases between them. The CDR3 region is CASSERGTGNTIYF. The CDR3 bases are TGTGCCAGCAGTGAAAGGGGAACTGGAAACACCATATATTTT.

This rearrangement joins TRBV5-1 to TRBJ2-7; 7 positions agree with TRBD1. This CDR3 region has 16 residues. Losses at the gene ends were 4 bases for V and 1 base for J; bases not matched to a gene: 11. CDR1 SGHRS and CDR2 YFSETQ come from the germline V gene. The CDR3 spells CASSTPPGTASYEQYF. CDR3 coding DNA: TGCGCCAGCAGCACCCCCCCCGGGACAGCGTCCTACGAGCAGTACTTC.

The chain combines TRBV18 with TRBJ2-3; D is unclear. The V gene's germline CDR1 is KGHSH and CDR2 LQKENI. Trimming pared 2 bases from V and 5 bases from J, leaving 8 bases between. The CDR3 has 13 amino acids. The DNA of the CDR3 is TGTGCCAGCTCACCAAGTCCCAAAGATACGCAGTATTTT. Translated, it gives CASSPSPKDTQYF.

The gene calls are TRBV7-9 and TRBJ1-1; 9 nucleotides align to TRBD1. Trimming removed 9 bases from V and 4 bases from J; junction bases left unmatched: 12. Germline values: CDR1 SEHNR, CDR2 FQNEAQ (reference sequence). The CDR3 spans 15 residues. The CDR3, as DNA: TGTGCCAGTCGCTCAACAGGGGGCAGGGGCACTGAAGCTTTCTTT. Translation: CASRSTGGRGTEAFF.

The chain couples TRBV4-2 to TRBJ1-5; D is undetermined. CDR3 length equals 14 residues. Per germline, CDR1 LGHNA and CDR2 YNFKEQ. V lost 0 bases, J lost 2 bases, and 5 bases lay in between. The CDR3 DNA sequence: TGTGCCAGCAGCCAAGAGGAACGCAATCAGCCCCAGCATTTT. It codes for CASSQEERNQPQHF.

The chain recombines TRBV23-1 with TRBJ1-2, with 8 positions matching TRBD1. TRBV23-1 is identified as an open reading frame with a role that is uncertain. J lost 8 bases, V lost 6 bases, and 2 bases had no gene match. The length of the CDR3 is 11 residues. The chain's CDR3 is CASSRTGGYTF. DNA for the CDR3: TGCGCCAGCAGCCGGACAGGGGGCTACACCTTC.

The chain is built from TRBV28 and TRBJ1-2, with TRBD1 matching over 8 bases. Trimming removed 8 bases from V and 5 bases from J; junction bases left unmatched: 10. This CDR3 region has 14 residues. Germline CDR1 MDHEN, CDR2 SYDVKM. CDR3 protein: CASLPGQGRYGYTF. CDR3 sequence (DNA): TGTGCCAGCCTACCCGGACAGGGCAGATATGGCTACACCTTC.

V and J are TRBV7-2 and TRBJ2-7, with 7 bases matching TRBD2. J lost 4 bases, V lost 5 bases, and 8 bases had no gene match. Germline CDR1 reads SGHTA; CDR2 reads FQGNSA. This CDR3 region has 14 residues. CDR3 in DNA: TGTGCCAGCAGCATTATAGCGGGCGTATACGAGCAGTACTTC. It is translated as CASSIIAGVYEQYF.

V is TRBV18 and J is TRBJ2-1; D remains unclear. Trimming shortened V by 3 bases and J by 7 bases, and 4 bases separated the two germline ends. CDR1 and CDR2 from the germline V gene are KGHSH and LQKENI. The CDR3 runs 11 residues. The CDR3 DNA is TGTGCCAGCTCACCCGTAAATGAGCAGTTCTTC. Protein: CASSPVNEQFF.

This chain connects TRBV28 to TRBJ2-2, with no clear D. The CDR3 is 14 residues long. With 5 bases removed from V and 1 base from J, the gap between germline ends came to 8 bases. The V gene's germline CDR1 is MDHEN and CDR2 SYDVKM. The CDR3 reads CASSQRLNTGELFF. The CDR3, as DNA: TGTGCCAGCAGTCAGAGGTTGAACACCGGGGAGCTGTTTTTT.

This clone was seen just once. This chain uses TRBV30 with TRBJ2-7, with D perhaps TRBD1 (6 bases). The germline V gene has CDR1 GTSNPN and CDR2 SVGIG (reference sequence). The CDR3 is 16 amino acids. V was trimmed by 5 bases and J by 6 bases, leaving 26 bases between them. CDR3 DNA sequence: TGTGCCTGGGGGAAATACAGGGAAAGCCTTGCGAGCGAGCAGTACTTC. It specifies CAWGKYRESLASEQYF.

V usage is TRBV5-5 and J usage is TRBJ2-3; TRBD2 agrees at 8 bases. With 3 bases clipped from V and 4 bases from J, the junction kept 4 bases outside the gene matches. The CDR3 covers 14 residues. CDR1 is SGHKS and CDR2 is YYEKEE in the germline V gene (reference sequence). This CDR3 is CASSSREGADTQYF. The CDR3 DNA is TGTGCCAGCAGCTCCCGGGAGGGAGCAGATACGCAGTATTTT.

The rearrangement links TRBV5-4 to TRBJ2-2; D call uncertain. Trimming took 4 bases from V and 3 from J, leaving 7 bases between them. The CDR3 is made up of 13 amino acids. In germline, CDR1 is SGHNT, CDR2 YYREEE (reference sequence). In nucleotides, the CDR3 is TGTGCCAGCAGCCGTGGAGACACCGGGGAGCTGTTTTTT. The encoded protein is CASSRGDTGELFF.

The rearrangement joins TRBV6-5 to TRBJ2-3, with D maybe TRBD2 (6 bases). This CDR3 contains 15 residues. CDR1 is MNHEY and CDR2 is SVGAGI in the germline V gene. V was shortened by 8 bases and J by 1 base, with 16 bases between the two germline ends. The CDR3 DNA reads TGTGCCAGCGGGATGGATGAGCGGGGCACAGATACGCAGTATTTT. This gives the protein CASGMDERGTDTQYF.

This chain connects TRBV10-3 to TRBJ1-2, with 7 positions matching TRBD1. Germline CDR1 and CDR2: ENHRY and SYGVKD. The V and J ends lost 3 bases and 8 bases, in that order; junction bases with no gene match: 9. The CDR3 contains 14 residues. The CDR3 here is CAISERGQALGYTF. DNA for the CDR3: TGTGCCATCAGTGAAAGGGGGCAGGCGTTAGGCTACACCTTC.

The V and J genes are TRBV28 and TRBJ2-3; D is possibly TRBD1 or TRBD2 (6 bases each). V lost 2 bases, J lost 4 bases, and 19 bases lay in between. Germline V gives CDR1 MDHEN, CDR2 SYDVKM. This CDR3 has 17 amino acids. In nucleotides, the CDR3 is TGTGCCAGCAGTTTAGGGGGGTCGGGGGCTAGGGCAGATACGCAGTATTTT. Amino acid sequence: CASSLGGSGARADTQYF.

This clone was recorded once. The V gene is TRBV7-3, the J gene TRBJ2-1; D perhaps matches TRBD2 (6 bases). CDR3 length: 15 residues. Trimming pared 6 bases from V and 7 bases from J, leaving 19 bases between. Germline CDR1 and CDR2: SGHTA and FQGTGA. This chain's CDR3 is CASSLGPTGSNEQFF. The DNA for the CDR3 is TGTGCCAGCAGTTTAGGGCCGACCGGGAGTAATGAGCAGTTCTTC. Full variable domain (remainder filled in from reference TRBV7-3 and TRBJ2-1): GAGVSQTPSNKVTEKGKYVELRCDPISGHTALYWYRQSLGQGPEFLIYFQGTGAADDSGLPNDRFFAVRPEGSVSTLKIQRTERGDSAVYLCASSLGPTGSNEQFFGPGTRLTVL.

The chain uses TRBV4-3 and TRBJ2-5, with D perhaps TRBD2 (6 bases). CDR3 size: 13 residues. CDR1 and CDR2 from the germline V gene are LGHNA and YSLEER. Trimming took 1 base from V and 3 from J, leaving 6 bases between them. The CDR3 sequence is CASSQGREETQYF. The CDR3 DNA reads as TGCGCCAGCAGCCAAGGGAGGGAAGAGACCCAGTACTTC.

The V and J genes are TRBV7-8 and TRBJ2-7, with D perhaps matching TRBD2 (6 bases). Germline V gives CDR1 SGHVS, CDR2 FQNEAQ. This CDR3 contains 13 residues. V shed 5 bases and J shed 6 bases, with 14 bases lying between them. This CDR3 is CASSTYTGVEQYF. The CDR3 DNA sequence: TGTGCCAGCAGCACCTACACGGGGGTCGAGCAGTACTTC.

This clone is categorized as medium-sized (0.01 to 0.1%). Here the CDR3 DNA reads TGTGCCAGAAAGGGTTCTGGAAACACCATATATTTT. Its protein is CARKGSGNTIYF. J is TRBJ1-3 and V is TRBV2; unclear D gene. The CDR3 has 12 amino acids. V lost 9 bases, J lost 1 base, and 7 bases lay in between. Germline V gene data show CDR1 as SNHLY and CDR2 as FYNNEI.

The CDR3 sequence is CASSVTGADTQYF. CDR3 in DNA: TGTGCCAGCAGCGTAACCGGGGCTGATACGCAGTATTTT. The J gene is TRBJ2-3, the V gene TRBV11-3; D may match TRBD1 or TRBD2 (5 bases each). CDR1 is SGHNT and CDR2 is YENEEA in the germline V gene. This CDR3 region has 13 residues. The V end was cut by 5 bases, the J end by 6 bases, with 12 bases between.

V usage is TRBV27 and J usage is TRBJ1-1; TRBD1 agrees at 9 bases. Germline trimming cut 5 bases from V and 4 bases from J; bases unmatched to any gene: 5. This CDR3 is 14 amino acids long. Germline-derived CDR1 and CDR2 are MNHEY and SMNVEV (reference sequence). The CDR3 loop is CASSPTGGSTEAFF. CDR3 DNA: TGTGCCAGCAGTCCGACAGGGGGAAGCACTGAAGCTTTCTTT.

The CDR3 loop is CASSPRRQGVGGREQYF. CDR3 bases: TGTGCCAGCAGCCCTCGGCGGCAGGGGGTAGGAGGGAGGGAGCAGTACTTC. J is TRBJ2-7 and V is TRBV5-4, with a weak D call TRBD1 (7 bases). V dropped 4 bases and J dropped 7 bases, with 27 bases sitting between them. CDR3 size: 17 residues. Germline assignment: CDR1 SGHNT and CDR2 YYREEE (reference sequence).